This T cell receptor beta chain was sequenced in a study of cytomegalovirus exposure and HLA in healthy donors. Study-wide results and caveats: For presence/absence analyses, sequencing depth was assumed to be roughly uniform across donors. About 87% or about 30% of the time was how often most TCR beta V segments were productive, according to an earlier analysis. V- and J-gene trimming of TCR beta was linked (in a later analysis) to a missense DCLRE1C variant.

V was clipped by 1 base and J by 0 bases, with 12 bases between them. Germline CDR1 LGHNA, CDR2 YSLEER. This CDR3 is built from 16 residues. The PCR contained 60 Vbeta and 13 Jbeta primers. Sequencing used immunoSEQ multiplex PCR; TCRdb keeps in-frame clones, though not all of them. The table shows approximately 100,000 clones, with approximately 82% occurring only once. In its sample, this clone was seen a few times. The antigen is undetermined. The rearrangement links TRBV4-3 to TRBJ1-1; possible D gene TRBD1, 6 bases. Material: PBMCs. The receptor comes from a woman aged 18-30 years in good health and CMV-seronegative. The CDR3 DNA reads TGCGCCAGCAGCCAAGTGGCGGACAGCATGAACACTGAAGCTTTCTTT. Translation gives CASSQVADSMNTEAFF.